This T cell receptor beta chain emerged from a study of regulatory T cells in long-lasting Graves disease. The study's findings and limits: Sharing of public clonotypes was greater in persistent patients (2,741) than in new patients (almost 1,000). Lower TCR diversity was seen in persistent Graves' patients than in newly diagnosed ones.

This clonotype was observed at least ten times. Its specificity is unknown. To make TCR beta libraries, researchers used iRepertoire HTBI primers and Arm-PCR of CDR3 regions. TCRdb redid the calling of the multiplex PCR reads with MiXCR, one entry per CDR3 protein. In the table there are 200,000 to 300,000 distinct CDR3 sequences, 20% of which are singletons. Between the trimmed V and J ends, which lost 4 bases and 8 bases, there was a span of 14 bases. Germline V lookup: CDR1 LGHDT, CDR2 YNNKEL (reference sequence). The CDR3 spans 13 residues. Described time point: newly diagnosed GD, antithyroid drugs for less than 3 months. From RNA extracted from PBMCs, the TCR library was made. Graves' disease diagnosis relied on American Thyroid Association guidelines. A blood draw put around 9.3 milliliters of peripheral blood into EDTA tubes.

Sample: peripheral blood mononuclear cells (PBMCs), taken at new diagnosis, from a patient treated with antithyroid drugs. The receptor comes from a female donor with Graves disease. The genes are TRBV3-1 and TRBJ1-2; D perhaps matches TRBD1 (5 bases). This CDR3 reads CASSPDGGRGYTF. The CDR3 DNA sequence: TGTGCCAGCAGCCCTGACGGGGGTCGGGGCTACACCTTC.